The entry that follows covers one TCR beta chain sequence. What it binds is not known. The data were obtained in a study of cytomegalovirus exposure and HLA in healthy donors. Study-level points and caveats: In a later analysis, productive TCRs from donors in an Asian-associated ancestry cluster reportedly carried fewer N-insertions than the cohort mean. TCR beta chain V- and J-gene trimming was linked, in a later analysis, to a missense variant in DCLRE1C.

The PCR was carried out with 60 Vbeta primers and 13 Jbeta primers. Some clones are missing from TCRdb's copy, which holds only in-frame ones; the method was immunoSEQ multiplex PCR. Among 230,000 or so clones listed, over 90% were seen once. CDR3 length equals 15 residues. V was pared by 5 bases and J by 5 bases, with 15 bases between. Germline loops: CDR1 PRHDT, CDR2 FYEKMQ (reference sequence). Sample: PBMCs. V gene TRBV13 combines with J gene TRBJ1-4; possible D gene TRBD1, 5 bases. The TCR sequence derives from a girl aged 2-10 years in good health and CMV-seronegative. CDR3 coding DNA: TGTGCCAGCAGCCGCGGGACGTTGGGGAATGAAAAACTGTTTTTT. It yields the protein CASSRGTLGNEKLFF.